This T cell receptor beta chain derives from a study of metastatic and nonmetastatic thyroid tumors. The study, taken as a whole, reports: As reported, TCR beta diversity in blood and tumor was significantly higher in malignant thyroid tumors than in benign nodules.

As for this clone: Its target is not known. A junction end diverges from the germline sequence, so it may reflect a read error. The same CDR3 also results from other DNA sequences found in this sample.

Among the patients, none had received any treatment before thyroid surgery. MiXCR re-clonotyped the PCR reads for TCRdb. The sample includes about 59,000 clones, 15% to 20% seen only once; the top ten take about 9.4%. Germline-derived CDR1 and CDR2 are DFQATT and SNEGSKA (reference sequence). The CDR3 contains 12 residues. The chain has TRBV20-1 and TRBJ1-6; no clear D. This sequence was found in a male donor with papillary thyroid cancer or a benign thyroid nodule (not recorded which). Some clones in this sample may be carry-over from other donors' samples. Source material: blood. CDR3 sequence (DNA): TGCAGTGCTAGAGATCTACGATTCACCCTACACTTT. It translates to CSARDLRFTLHF.